This TCR beta chain was obtained from a study of monozygotic twins with inflammatory bowel disease. Notes on the study in general: Inverse Simpson values showed less TCRbeta diversity in IBD patients than in their healthy co-twins. Clonotypes shared with others were fewer in IBD patients than in healthy twins, especially with disease activity.

Blood (approximately 2.5 ml) was collected from every donor individually. Notes on this clonotype: The antigen is not known.

Using the 5' RACE reads, TCRdb records one entry per CDR3 protein without DNA. The sample has about 210,000 distinct CDR3 sequences. CDR1 is SEHNR, CDR2 FQNEAQ, per germline (reference sequence). This CDR3 region has 15 residues. This TCR was recovered from a human donor with ulcerative colitis or Crohn's disease, or a healthy co-twin of an affected twin (not recorded which). Sequencing input: blood. The rearrangement joins TRBV7-9 to TRBJ1-2. The CDR3 spells CASSTAVRVKDGYTF.